This TCR beta chain was captured in a study of blood T cells in healthy people across ages. Sample-barcoded 5' priming and a J-beta primer mix drove a second PCR of roughly 7 to 11 cycles. TCRdb processed the 5' RACE reads anew with MiXCR; each CDR3 protein has one entry. The sample contains about 900,000 distinct CDR3 sequences, roughly 60% of which appear only once. Note on this clonotype: Its matching antigen is unknown.

Healthy Caucasian individuals from Russia aged about 6 to 95 were enrolled as donors. Study-wide findings and caveats: Strong correlation existed between TCR beta diversity and naive T cell percentage. Diversity was higher, and naive CD4+ cells more numerous, in long-lived donors than in aged donors.

The receptor comes from a man aged 25 to 40 in good health. Sequenced: blood.

CDR3 coding DNA: TGTGCCAGCAGCCAAACTCTAGCGGGGGCCCTCCATAGCACAGATACGCAGTATTTT. Translated, it gives CASSQTLAGALHSTDTQYF. The rearrangement uses TRBV4-2 and TRBJ2-3; 10 nucleotides align to TRBD2. The germline V gene has CDR1 LGHNA and CDR2 YNFKEQ. The CDR3 is 19 amino acids. Unmatched junction bases numbered 11, after V lost 2 bases and J lost 0 bases.